Below, 4 T cell receptor beta chains from the same sample are listed, as sequenced in a study of molecular identifiers for immune sequencing clone quantification. TCRdb reanalysed the PCR reads using MiXCR and keeps one entry per CDR3 protein. This table holds some 590,000 distinct CDR3 sequences, around 25% found once. The sample consisted of naive CD8+ T cells from blood, with Jurkat cell RNA spiked in. Subset indicated: FACS-sorted CD8+CD4-CCR7+CD45RA+ naive T cells. These receptors originate from a human donor in good health. Some libraries in this study had Jurkat cell RNA spiked in.

This clonotype was counted a few times. This chain links TRBV9 with TRBJ2-2; TRBD1 is a possible D gene (7 bases). Trimming removed 4 bases at V and 6 bases at J, with 13 bases between. Germline V gene data show CDR1 as SGDLS and CDR2 as YYNGEE. The CDR3 is made up of 14 amino acids. The chain's CDR3 is CASSPGGIAGELFF. In DNA, the CDR3 is TGTGCCAGCAGCCCAGGGGGGATCGCCGGGGAGCTGTTTTTT.

Many counts were recorded for this clonotype. The DNA of the CDR3 is TGTGCCAGCAGCTCCGGACCCACAGATACGCAGTATTTT. Protein sequence: CASSSGPTDTQYF. The chain is built from TRBV6-2 or TRBV6-3 and TRBJ2-3; D remains ambiguous. CDR3 size: 13 residues. V was shortened by 6 bases and J by 2 bases, with 9 bases between the two germline ends. Germline lookup yields CDR1 MNHEY and CDR2 SVGEGT.

This clonotype was counted many times. V gene TRBV5-1 combines with J gene TRBJ1-1, with D possibly TRBD1 on 5 matching bases. The germline V gene encodes CDR1 SGHRS and CDR2 YFSETQ. This CDR3 is built from 13 residues. V was shortened by 4 bases and J by 3 bases, with 10 bases between the two germline ends. The CDR3 nucleotides are TGCGCCAGCAGCGAGGACATACACACTGAAGCTTTCTTT. Protein sequence: CASSEDIHTEAFF. Filled out from reference TRBV5-1 and TRBJ1-1, the complete variable domain reads KAGVTQTPRYLIKTRGQQVTLSCSPISGHRSVSWYQQTPGQGLQFLFEYFSETQRNKGNFPGRFSGRQFSNSRSEMNVSTLELGDSALYLCASSEDIHTEAFFGQGTRLTVV.

The V and J genes are TRBV12-3 or TRBV12-4 and TRBJ2-1; D gene unclear. This CDR3 has 13 residues. V was pared by 5 bases and J by 10 bases, with 15 bases between. The CDR3 protein is CASSPPAENEQFF. Here the CDR3 DNA reads TGTGCCAGCAGTCCCCCGGCAGAAAACGAGCAGTTCTTC.